What follows are 14 T cell receptor beta chains derived from one specimen sequenced in a study of prognosis after radiotherapy for stage I lung cancer. The TCR beta CDR3 region was amplified from genomic DNA, with two rounds of multiplex PCR being used for the amplification. Every TRBV and TRBJ gene had its own specific primer in first-round PCR. TCRdb reprocessed the multiplex PCR reads via MiXCR and lists one record per CDR3 protein. The profile shows over 11,000 distinct CDR3 sequences, about 57% of them singletons. This specimen was PBMCs, taken before or after stereotactic body radiation therapy (not recorded which). The receptor set was obtained from a donor over 45 with non-small cell lung cancer.

The CDR3 bases are TGTGCCAGCAGCTTAGCTGGGGCCAACGTCCTGACTTTC. The encoded protein is CASSLAGANVLTF. V and J are TRBV11-1 and TRBJ2-6, with unresolved D. The CDR3 totals 13 residues. V lost 0 bases to trimming and J lost 3 bases, with 0 bases between them. Germline V gene data show CDR1 as SGHAT and CDR2 as FQDESV (reference sequence).

The chain employs TRBV24-1 and TRBJ2-3, with D possibly being TRBD2 (5 bases). Germline CDR1 is KGHDR and CDR2 is SFDVKD. V dropped 10 bases and J dropped 6 bases, with 19 bases sitting between them. This CDR3 contains 14 residues. This chain's CDR3 is CATTAAEAPDTQYF. Written as DNA, the CDR3 is TGTGCCACTACGGCAGCGGAGGCCCCCGATACGCAGTATTTT.

On this clonotype itself: Compared with germline, one end of the junction differs, possibly owing to a read error. The CDR3 loop is CANYGYTF. CDR3 nucleotide sequence: TGTGCTAACTATGGCTACACATTC. The V gene is TRBV24-1, the J gene TRBJ1-2; no definite D call. Germline V lookup: CDR1 KGHDR, CDR2 SFDVKD. The CDR3 length is 8 residues.

The rearrangement joins TRBV6-1 to TRBJ2-2; D ambiguous. CDR3 length: 17 amino acids. V lost 6 bases to trimming and J lost 0 bases, with 17 bases between them. Germline V gives CDR1 MNHNS, CDR2 SASEGT. For the CDR3, the DNA is TGTGCCAGCAGACCACCCTTTCTTTCGGCGAACACCGGGGAGCTGTTTTTT. This codes for CASRPPFLSANTGELFF.

In this sample, this clonotype is medium-sized (0.01 to 0.1%). This chain connects TRBV7-3 to TRBJ2-6, with 10 positions matching TRBD1. The CDR3 is 14 amino acids. Germline lookup yields CDR1 SGHTA and CDR2 FQGTGA. Germline trimming cut 9 bases from V and 5 bases from J; bases unmatched to any gene: 4. The CDR3, as DNA: TGTGCCAGGTGGGACAGGGGCTGGGCCAACGTCCTGACTTTC. Protein sequence: CARWDRGWANVLTF.

This chain's CDR3 is CASSWGRDRAYGYTF. CDR3 sequence (DNA): TGTGCCAGCAGTTGGGGGCGGGACAGGGCCTATGGCTACACCTTC. The rearrangement joins TRBV12-3 or TRBV12-4 to TRBJ1-2, with 9 bases identical to TRBD1. This CDR3 spans 15 amino acids. Trimming cost V 4 bases and J 4 bases; bases outside gene matches: 7.

Remarks on this clonotype: Given a much more abundant clone one base away, this may be a read error. CDR3 region: CASSLGGNTGQLFF. CDR3 nucleotide sequence: TGTGCCAGCAGCTTAGGAGGAAACACCGGGCAGCTGTTTTTT. This chain joins TRBV11-3 and TRBJ2-2; D is unresolved. This CDR3 contains 14 residues. Germline loops: CDR1 SGHNT, CDR2 YENEEA.

This clonotype qualifies as medium-sized. The chain carries TRBV28 and TRBJ2-2; 10 positions agree with TRBD1. Unmatched junction bases numbered 7, after V lost 5 bases and J lost 1 base. Germline V gene sequence: CDR1 MDHEN, CDR2 SYDVKM. This CDR3 comprises 17 residues. Written as DNA, the CDR3 is TGTGCCAGCAGTCCATGGACAGGGGGACTGAACACCGGGGAGCTGTTTTTT. It yields the protein CASSPWTGGLNTGELFF.

The chain joins TRBV7-3 to TRBJ2-1; 11 positions match TRBD2. CDR3 length: 18 amino acids. V gave up 4 bases and J gave up 8 bases; unmatched junction bases: 16. Germline values: CDR1 SGHTA, CDR2 FQGTGA. The CDR3 is CASSSQCPLAGARYEQFF. The CDR3 DNA follows: TGTGCCAGCAGCTCCCAATGCCCACTAGCGGGAGCGAGGTATGAGCAGTTCTTC.

The genes are TRBV4-1 and TRBJ1-4; D unresolved. This CDR3 spans 14 amino acids. Trimming removed 0 bases from V and 8 bases from J, with 10 bases in between. Per germline, CDR1 MGHRA and CDR2 YSYEKL. CDR3 region: CASSQDGISEKLFF. Here the CDR3 DNA reads TGCGCCAGCAGCCAAGATGGCATAAGCGAAAAACTGTTTTTT.

A few counts support this clonotype. The V and J genes are TRBV12-3 or TRBV12-4 and TRBJ2-5; tentatively, D is TRBD1 (5 bases). The V gene lost 6 bases and the J gene lost 10 bases, with 18 bases spanning the gap. This CDR3 region has 13 residues. CDR3 protein: CASRPTAQEDQYF. The CDR3 nucleotides are TGTGCCAGCAGACCGACAGCCCAAGAGGACCAGTACTTC.

In this sample, this clonotype is medium-sized (0.01 to 0.1%). The chain has TRBV20-1 and TRBJ1-3; D gene uncertain. The CDR3 has 14 residues. Germline CDR1 DFQATT, CDR2 SNEGSKA (reference sequence). The germline V and J ends were trimmed by 0 bases and 2 bases, with 8 bases remaining between them. The CDR3 loop reads CSARDPGPGNTIYF. The CDR3 DNA is TGCAGTGCTAGAGATCCGGGCCCTGGAAACACCATATATTTT.

By frequency in the sample, this clonotype is medium-sized. The V and J genes are TRBV5-1 and TRBJ2-7, with 11 bases identical to TRBD2. Germline CDR1 and CDR2: SGHRS and YFSETQ. The length of the CDR3 is 14 residues. V gave up 1 base and J gave up 6 bases; unmatched junction bases: 3. Here the CDR3 DNA reads TGCGCCAGCAGCTTGACTAGCGGGAGCGGCGAGCAGTACTTC. Protein product: CASSLTSGSGEQYF.

About this clonotype itself: The germline gene is not matched at one end of the junction; a read error may be the cause. This sequence joins TRBV12-3 or TRBV12-4 and TRBJ2-5; 12 nucleotides align to TRBD2. This CDR3 is built from 16 residues. The CDR3 nucleotides read TGTGCCAGCAGCCAGACTAGCGGGAGTTGGAGAGAGAACCAGTGCTTC. Protein product: CASSQTSGSWRENQCF.